The text below deals with one T cell receptor beta chain. Its antigen is unidentified. The TRB libraries of cDNA were built by UMI-labeled 5' RACE. TCRdb re-called the 5' RACE reads; one entry per CDR3 protein, DNA not given. The sample totals over 100,000 distinct CDR3 sequences. The data belong to a study of CXCR3-negative and CXCR3-positive naive CD8 T cells. Study-level results: Comparison of naive cells showed more hydrophobic TRB CDR3s in CXCR3-positive than in CXCR3-negative naive cells. Memory CD8+ cells showed much lower diversity, while both naive subsets were comparably high.

The CDR3 is 12 amino acids. Germline V lookup: CDR1 MNHNY, CDR2 SVGAGI (reference sequence). CD45RO-CCR7+CD27+CD95- was the phenotype of naive CD8+ T cells. The rearrangement joins TRBV6-6 to TRBJ1-1; the D call from TCRdb, TRBD1, cannot be confirmed without DNA. Material: naive CXCR3- CD8+ T cells from blood. This sample's subset: CD45RO-CCR7+CD27+CD95- naive CD8+ T cells lacking CXCR3 (TNR3-). The receptor was derived from a human donor in good health. Some clones in this sample may be carry-over from other donors' samples. The CDR3 is CASSYSGETAFF.